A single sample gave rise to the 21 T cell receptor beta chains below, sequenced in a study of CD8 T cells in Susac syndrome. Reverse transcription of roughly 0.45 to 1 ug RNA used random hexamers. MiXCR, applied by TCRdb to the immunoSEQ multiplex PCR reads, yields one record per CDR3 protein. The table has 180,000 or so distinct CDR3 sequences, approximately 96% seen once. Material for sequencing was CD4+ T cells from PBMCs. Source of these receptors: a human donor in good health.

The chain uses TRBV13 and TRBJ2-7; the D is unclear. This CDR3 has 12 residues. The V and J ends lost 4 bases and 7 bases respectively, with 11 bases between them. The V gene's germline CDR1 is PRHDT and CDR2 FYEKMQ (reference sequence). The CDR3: CASSSSVREQYF. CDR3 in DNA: TGTGCCAGCAGCTCCTCCGTACGAGAGCAGTACTTC.

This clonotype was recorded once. CDR3 DNA: TGTGCCAGTAGTCAAAGGACAGGGCCCGTTATCCAAGAGACCCAGTACTTC. The encoded protein is CASSQRTGPVIQETQYF. This chain connects TRBV19 to TRBJ2-5; the match to TRBD1 covers 8 bases. Trimming at V came to 5 bases and at J to 1 base, leaving 12 bases not matched to a gene. CDR1 is LNHDA, CDR2 SQIVND, per germline (reference sequence). This CDR3 contains 17 residues.

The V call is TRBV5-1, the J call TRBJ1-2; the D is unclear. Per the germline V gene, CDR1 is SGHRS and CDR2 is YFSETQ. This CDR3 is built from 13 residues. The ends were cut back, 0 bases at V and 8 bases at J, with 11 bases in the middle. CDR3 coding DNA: TGCGCCAGCAGCTTGGCCCCCCGTGGGGGCTACACCTTC. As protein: CASSLAPRGGYTF.

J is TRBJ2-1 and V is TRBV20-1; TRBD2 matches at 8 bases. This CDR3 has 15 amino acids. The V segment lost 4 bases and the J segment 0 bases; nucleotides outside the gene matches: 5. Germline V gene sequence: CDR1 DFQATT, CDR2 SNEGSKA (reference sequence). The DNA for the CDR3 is TGCAGTGCTATTATGACTAGCGACTCCTACAATGAGCAGTTCTTC. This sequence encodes CSAIMTSDSYNEQFF.

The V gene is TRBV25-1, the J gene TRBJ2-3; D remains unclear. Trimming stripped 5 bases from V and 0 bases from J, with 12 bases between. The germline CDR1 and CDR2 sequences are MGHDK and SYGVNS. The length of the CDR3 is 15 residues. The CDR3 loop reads CASSPPLGSTDTQYF. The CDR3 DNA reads TGTGCCAGCAGTCCCCCACTTGGTAGCACAGATACGCAGTATTTT.

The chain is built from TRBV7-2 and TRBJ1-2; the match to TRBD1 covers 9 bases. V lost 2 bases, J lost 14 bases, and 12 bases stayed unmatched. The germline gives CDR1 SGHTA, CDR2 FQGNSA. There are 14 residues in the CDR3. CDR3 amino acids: CASSLRTGEERWTF. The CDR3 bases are TGTGCCAGCAGCTTAAGGACAGGGGAGGAGAGGTGGACCTTC.

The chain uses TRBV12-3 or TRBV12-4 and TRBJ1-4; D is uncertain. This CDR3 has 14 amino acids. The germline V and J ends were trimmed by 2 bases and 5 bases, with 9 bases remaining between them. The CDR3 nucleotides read TGTGCCAGCAGTTTATCCGTCCTCAATGAAAAACTGTTTTTT. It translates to CASSLSVLNEKLFF.

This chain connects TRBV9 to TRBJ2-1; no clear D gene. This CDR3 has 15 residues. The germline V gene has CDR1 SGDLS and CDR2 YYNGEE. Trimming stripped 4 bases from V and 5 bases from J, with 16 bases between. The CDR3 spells CASSLGPTTNNEQFF. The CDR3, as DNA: TGTGCCAGCAGCCTTGGACCAACCACCAACAATGAGCAGTTCTTC.

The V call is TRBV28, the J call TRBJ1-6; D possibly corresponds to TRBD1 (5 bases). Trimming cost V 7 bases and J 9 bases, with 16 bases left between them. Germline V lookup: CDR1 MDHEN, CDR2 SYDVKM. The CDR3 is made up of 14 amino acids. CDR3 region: CASTSGRVGSPLHF. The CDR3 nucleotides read TGTGCCAGCACCTCGGGACGTGTCGGTTCACCCCTCCACTTT.

The CDR3 is CASSLGTSNSEQYF. The CDR3 DNA reads as TGTGCCAGCAGCTTAGGGACTAGCAACTCCGAGCAGTACTTC. The V call is TRBV7-2, the J call TRBJ2-7; TRBD2 aligns across 8 bases. J gave up 6 bases and V 1 base, and 5 bases lay outside the gene matches. The CDR3 sequence is 14 residues long. The germline gives CDR1 SGHTA, CDR2 FQGNSA.

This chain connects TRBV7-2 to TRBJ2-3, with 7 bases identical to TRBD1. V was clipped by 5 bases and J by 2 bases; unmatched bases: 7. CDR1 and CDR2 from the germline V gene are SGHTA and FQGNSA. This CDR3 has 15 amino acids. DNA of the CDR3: TGTGCCAGCAGCCGCCCCGGGACAGACACAGATACGCAGTATTTT. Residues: CASSRPGTDTDTQYF.

CDR3 region: CASRMKANYGYTF. The DNA of the CDR3 is TGTGCCAGCAGAATGAAAGCTAACTATGGCTACACCTTC. V gene TRBV27 combines with J gene TRBJ1-2; D is ambiguous. With 6 bases removed from V and 0 bases from J, the gap between germline ends came to 8 bases. Germline CDR1 reads MNHEY; CDR2 reads SMNVEV (reference sequence). There are 13 residues in the CDR3.

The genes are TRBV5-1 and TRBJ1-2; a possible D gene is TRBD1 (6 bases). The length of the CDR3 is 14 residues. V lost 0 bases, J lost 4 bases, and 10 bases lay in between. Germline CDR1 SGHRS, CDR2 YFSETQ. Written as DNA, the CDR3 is TGCGCCAGCAGCTTGGGGACAGACTTCTATGGCTACACCTTC. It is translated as CASSLGTDFYGYTF.

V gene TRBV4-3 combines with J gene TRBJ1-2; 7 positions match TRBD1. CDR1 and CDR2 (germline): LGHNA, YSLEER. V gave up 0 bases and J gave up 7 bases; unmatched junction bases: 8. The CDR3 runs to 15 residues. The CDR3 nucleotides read TGCGCCAGCAGCCAAGACCCCGGCAGGGGGATTGGCTACACCTTC. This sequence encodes CASSQDPGRGIGYTF.

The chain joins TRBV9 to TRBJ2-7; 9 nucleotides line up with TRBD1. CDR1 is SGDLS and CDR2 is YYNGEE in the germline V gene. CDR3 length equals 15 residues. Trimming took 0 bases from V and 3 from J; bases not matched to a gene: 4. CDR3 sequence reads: CASSVAGTGYYEQYF. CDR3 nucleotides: TGTGCCAGCAGCGTAGCGGGGACAGGGTACTACGAGCAGTACTTC.

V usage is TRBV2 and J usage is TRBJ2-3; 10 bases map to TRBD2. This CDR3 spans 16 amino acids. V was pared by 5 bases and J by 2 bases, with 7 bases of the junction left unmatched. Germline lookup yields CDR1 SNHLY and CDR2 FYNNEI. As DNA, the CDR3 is TGTGCCAGCAGTCTTGGGACTAGCGATCCCACAGATACGCAGTATTTT. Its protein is CASSLGTSDPTDTQYF. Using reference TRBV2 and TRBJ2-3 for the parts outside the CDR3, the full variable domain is EPEVTQTPSHQVTQMGQEVILRCVPISNHLYFYWYRQILGQKVEFLVSFYNNEISEKSEIFDDQFSVERPDGSNFTLKIRSTKLEDSAMYFCASSLGTSDPTDTQYFGPGTRLTVL.

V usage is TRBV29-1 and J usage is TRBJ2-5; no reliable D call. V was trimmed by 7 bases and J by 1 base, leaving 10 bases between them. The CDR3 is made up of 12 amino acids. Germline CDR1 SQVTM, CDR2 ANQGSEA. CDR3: CSAKTVQETQYF. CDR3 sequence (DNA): TGCAGCGCCAAGACCGTCCAAGAGACCCAGTACTTC.

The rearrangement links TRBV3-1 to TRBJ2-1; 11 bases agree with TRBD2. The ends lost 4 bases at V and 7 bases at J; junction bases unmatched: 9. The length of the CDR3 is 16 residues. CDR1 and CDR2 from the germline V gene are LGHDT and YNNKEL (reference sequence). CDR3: CASSPRLAGLVNEQFF. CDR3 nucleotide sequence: TGTGCCAGCAGCCCCAGACTAGCGGGGCTCGTGAATGAGCAGTTCTTC.

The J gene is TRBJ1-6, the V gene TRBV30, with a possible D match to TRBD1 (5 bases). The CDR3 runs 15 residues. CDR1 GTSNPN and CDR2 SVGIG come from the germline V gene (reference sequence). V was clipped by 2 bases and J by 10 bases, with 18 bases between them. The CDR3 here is CAWSWNRSVGSPLHF. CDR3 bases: TGTGCCTGGAGTTGGAACAGGTCGGTCGGGTCACCCCTCCACTTT.

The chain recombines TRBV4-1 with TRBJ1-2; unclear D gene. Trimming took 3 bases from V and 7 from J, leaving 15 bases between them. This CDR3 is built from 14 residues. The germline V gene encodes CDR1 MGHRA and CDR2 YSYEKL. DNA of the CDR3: TGCGCCAGCAGCCACCCTCCCGTCCGGGCTGGCTACACCTTC. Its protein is CASSHPPVRAGYTF.

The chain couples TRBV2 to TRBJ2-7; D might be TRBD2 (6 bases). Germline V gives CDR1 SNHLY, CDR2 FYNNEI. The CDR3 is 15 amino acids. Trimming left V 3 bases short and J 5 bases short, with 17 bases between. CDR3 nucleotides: TGTGCCAGCAGTGACGCCGGGACTCTTCCTAACGAGCAGTACTTC. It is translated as CASSDAGTLPNEQYF.